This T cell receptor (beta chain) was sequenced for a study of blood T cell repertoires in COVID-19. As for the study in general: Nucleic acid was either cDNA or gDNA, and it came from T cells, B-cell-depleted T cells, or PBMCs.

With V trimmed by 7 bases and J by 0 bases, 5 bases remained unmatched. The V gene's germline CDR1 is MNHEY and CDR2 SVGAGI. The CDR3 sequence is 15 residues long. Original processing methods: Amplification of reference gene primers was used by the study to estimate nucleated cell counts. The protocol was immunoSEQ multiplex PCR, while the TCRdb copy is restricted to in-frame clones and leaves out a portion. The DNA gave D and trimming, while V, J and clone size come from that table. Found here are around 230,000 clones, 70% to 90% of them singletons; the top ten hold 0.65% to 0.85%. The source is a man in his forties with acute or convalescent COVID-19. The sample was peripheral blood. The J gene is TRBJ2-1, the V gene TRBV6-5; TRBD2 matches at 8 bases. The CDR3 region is CASTPSGFSYNEQFF. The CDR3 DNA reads TGTGCCAGCACCCCTAGCGGGTTCTCCTACAATGAGCAGTTCTTC.